Listed below are T cell receptor beta chains from one sample, sequenced in a study of radiotherapy plus CTLA-4 blockade in lung cancer. This table comes from immunoSEQ multiplex PCR, and its TCRdb copy is limited to in-frame clones, with some not included. The data contain approximately 70,000 clones, more than 70% of them singletons. This specimen consisted of peripheral blood, obtained from a patient treated with radiotherapy plus ipilimumab. Receptors originate from a human donor with non-small cell lung cancer whose response to radiotherapy plus ipilimumab could not be evaluated. Some clones in this sample may be carry-over from other donors' samples. CDR3s include the opening cysteine and the closing phenylalanine or tryptophan. A D gene is named only where the DNA matches it firmly. Size is stated for part of the rows, as once, few or many counts, or as a class when the clone is expanded.

J gene: TRBJ2-1
clone size: -
D gene: -
V gene: TRBV2
CDR3 DNA: TGTGCCAGCGGAGTATTCGGTGAGCAGTTCTTC
CDR3 protein: CASGVFGEQFF

J gene: TRBJ2-7
clone size: once
D gene: TRBD1
V gene: TRBV5-1
CDR3 DNA: TGCGCCAGCAGCTTGGCAGGGGGAAGCGAGCAGTACTTC
CDR3 protein: CASSLAGGSEQYF

J gene: TRBJ2-3
clone size: -
D gene: -
V gene: TRBV28
CDR3 DNA: TGTGCCAGCACCAATAGAGTCCCAGATACGCAGTATTTT
CDR3 protein: CASTNRVPDTQYF

J gene: TRBJ2-1
clone size: few
D gene: -
V gene: TRBV4-1
CDR3 DNA: TGCGCCAGCAGCCACAGGCTCGGGGGAAGCTCCTACAATGAGCAGTTCTTC
CDR3 protein: CASSHRLGGSSYNEQFF

J gene: TRBJ1-2
clone size: -
D gene: TRBD1
V gene: TRBV29-1
CDR3 DNA: TGCAGCGGGTGGACAGGGCAAGCCGCCTATGGCTACACCTTC
CDR3 protein: CSGWTGQAAYGYTF

J gene: TRBJ2-7
clone size: -
D gene: TRBD2
V gene: TRBV6-5
CDR3 DNA: TGTGCCAGCAGAAGAACTAGCGGGGGGGCGGGTGAGCAGTACTTC
CDR3 protein: CASRRTSGGAGEQYF

J gene: TRBJ1-1
clone size: -
D gene: TRBD1
V gene: TRBV6-5
CDR3 DNA: TGTGCCAGCAGTCAATTGACAGGGGGGGCCACTGAAGCTTTCTTT
CDR3 protein: CASSQLTGGATEAFF

J gene: TRBJ2-6
clone size: once
D gene: TRBD2
V gene: TRBV6-5
CDR3 DNA: TGTGCCATCCGGGAGGCTGGGGCCAACGTCCTGACTTTC
CDR3 protein: CAIREAGANVLTF

J gene: TRBJ2-5
clone size: -
D gene: TRBD2
V gene: TRBV29-1
CDR3 DNA: TGCAGCGTTGATAGACTAGCGGGGATCCAAGAGACCCAGTACTTC
CDR3 protein: CSVDRLAGIQETQYF

J gene: TRBJ2-1
clone size: -
D gene: -
V gene: TRBV7-2
CDR3 DNA: TGTGCCAGCAGCTTAGAAGGAGGGACCCACTCCTACAATGAGCAGTTCTTC
CDR3 protein: CASSLEGGTHSYNEQFF

J gene: TRBJ1-1
clone size: -
D gene: TRBD1
V gene: TRBV5-1
CDR3 DNA: TGCGCCAGCAGCTTAGGCAGGGGGACCGAAGCTTTCTTT
CDR3 protein: CASSLGRGTEAFF

J gene: TRBJ2-7
clone size: -
D gene: -
V gene: TRBV9
CDR3 DNA: TGTGCCAGCAGCGTAGGCCCCGTCTACGAGCAGTACTTC
CDR3 protein: CASSVGPVYEQYF

J gene: TRBJ2-3
clone size: -
D gene: TRBD2
V gene: TRBV5-4
CDR3 DNA: TGTGCCAGCAGCCGGGGACTAGCGGGGGGAACAGATACGCAGTATTTT
CDR3 protein: CASSRGLAGGTDTQYF

J gene: TRBJ2-7
clone size: -
D gene: -
V gene: TRBV5-1
CDR3 DNA: TGCGCCAGCAGCCCTATTCCACAGGGTGGGTACTACGAGCAGTACTTC
CDR3 protein: CASSPIPQGGYYEQYF

J gene: TRBJ1-4
clone size: -
D gene: -
V gene: TRBV29-1
CDR3 DNA: TGCAGCGTCACATACCCGGGGGGACATAATGAAAAACTGTTTTTT
CDR3 protein: CSVTYPGGHNEKLFF

J gene: TRBJ2-1
clone size: -
D gene: -
V gene: TRBV27
CDR3 DNA: TGTGCCAGTGGGTCTGGGCTCGATGAGCAGTTCTTC
CDR3 protein: CASGSGLDEQFF

J gene: TRBJ2-7
clone size: -
D gene: -
V gene: TRBV28
CDR3 DNA: TGTGCCAGCAGTTTAGGGCTTAGGACAGCCCACCCACCTAATCTCTACGAGCAGTACTTC
CDR3 protein: CASSLGLRTAHPPNLYEQYF

J gene: TRBJ2-6
clone size: -
D gene: TRBD2
V gene: TRBV10-1
CDR3 DNA: TGCGCCAGCAGTGTAACGGGTGCGGGACTACTTTCTGGGGCCAACGTCCTGACTTTC
CDR3 protein: CASSVTGAGLLSGANVLTF

J gene: TRBJ2-2
clone size: -
D gene: -
V gene: TRBV25-1
CDR3 DNA: TGTGCCAGCAGTGAATCGCGGACAACGACCGGGGAGCTGTTTTTT
CDR3 protein: CASSESRTTTGELFF

J gene: TRBJ2-7
clone size: -
D gene: TRBD2
V gene: TRBV7-2
CDR3 DNA: TGTGCCAGCAGCCCTAGCGGGGGGGCCTGGGAGCAGTACTTC
CDR3 protein: CASSPSGGAWEQYF

J gene: TRBJ1-2
clone size: few
D gene: TRBD1
V gene: TRBV4-2
CDR3 DNA: TGTGCCAGCAGGCCGGACAGGGGAGAACCTGGCTACACCTTC
CDR3 protein: CASRPDRGEPGYTF

J gene: TRBJ1-2
clone size: few
D gene: -
V gene: TRBV28
CDR3 DNA: TGTGCCAGCACCCAGGGCGGACCGGGTCGCTACACCTTC
CDR3 protein: CASTQGGPGRYTF

J gene: TRBJ1-1
clone size: once
D gene: TRBD1
V gene: TRBV27
CDR3 DNA: TGTGCCAGCAGTCCGACGACAGGGACCTTGAACACTGAAGCTTTCTTT
CDR3 protein: CASSPTTGTLNTEAFF

J gene: TRBJ2-7
clone size: -
D gene: TRBD2
V gene: TRBV9
CDR3 DNA: TGTGCCAGCAGCGTAGGGGGAGGGACCTACGAGCAGTACTTC
CDR3 protein: CASSVGGGTYEQYF

J gene: TRBJ2-7
clone size: -
D gene: -
V gene: TRBV7-2
CDR3 DNA: TGTGCCAGCAGCTCCCCCCGAGGGGGGGCGTACGAGCAGTACTTC
CDR3 protein: CASSSPRGGAYEQYF

J gene: TRBJ2-7
clone size: -
D gene: TRBD1
V gene: TRBV30
CDR3 DNA: TGTGCCTGGAGTGTATTTCAGGGGGCTTACGAGCAGTACTTC
CDR3 protein: CAWSVFQGAYEQYF

J gene: TRBJ2-7
clone size: -
D gene: -
V gene: TRBV10-3
CDR3 DNA: TGTGCCATCAGTGTGTCAGAGGGCTACGAGCAGTACTTC
CDR3 protein: CAISVSEGYEQYF

J gene: TRBJ2-1
clone size: many
D gene: TRBD2
V gene: TRBV7-3
CDR3 DNA: TGTGCCAGCAGCTTCTTAGCGGGGGGGCGCAATGAGCAGTTCTTC
CDR3 protein: CASSFLAGGRNEQFF

J gene: TRBJ1-3
clone size: -
D gene: -
V gene: TRBV4-1
CDR3 DNA: TGCGCCAGCAGCCGAGGGGAGGACACCCGAAACACCATATATTTT
CDR3 protein: CASSRGEDTRNTIYF